A single sample gave rise to the 26 T cell receptor beta chains below, sequenced in a study of blood T cell repertoires in COVID-19. This table comes from immunoSEQ multiplex PCR, and its TCRdb copy is limited to in-frame clones, with some not included. Among about 210,000 clones listed, 86% were seen once. What was sequenced was PBMCs or T cells enriched from blood (not recorded which). The receptors stem from a woman in her thirties or forties in a cohort exposed to, infected with or recovered from COVID-19 (not recorded which).

V usage is TRBV7-9 and J usage is TRBJ1-1; 7 nucleotides line up with TRBD1. Trimming took 3 bases from V and 4 from J; bases not matched to a gene: 5. The germline gives CDR1 SEHNR, CDR2 FQNEAQ (reference sequence). CDR3 size: 14 residues. This chain's CDR3 is CASSFDRDGTEAFF. The DNA of the CDR3 is TGTGCCAGCAGCTTTGACAGGGATGGCACTGAAGCTTTCTTT.

The genes are TRBV19 and TRBJ1-2; the match to TRBD1 covers 7 bases. Germline V CDR1 and CDR2: LNHDA, SQIVND (reference sequence). This CDR3 comprises 18 residues. V lost 5 bases, J lost 8 bases, and 23 bases stayed unmatched. The CDR3 DNA sequence: TGTGCCAGTAGTCCCCAACAGGGGCGCGGTCCTCTTTTTTGGGGCTACACCTTC. It codes for CASSPQQGRGPLFWGYTF.

The rearrangement uses TRBV5-1 and TRBJ1-1, with 10 nucleotides matching TRBD1. The CDR3 has 15 amino acids. Losses at the gene ends were 3 bases for V and 1 base for J; bases not matched to a gene: 3. Germline V gene data show CDR1 as SGHRS and CDR2 as YFSETQ. The CDR3 reads CASSWRQGANTEAFF. The DNA of the CDR3 is TGCGCCAGCAGCTGGCGACAGGGGGCGAACACTGAAGCTTTCTTT.

This clone was observed a single time. This chain joins TRBV19 and TRBJ2-1, with D maybe TRBD1 (5 bases). Trimming pared 9 bases from V and 3 bases from J, leaving 15 bases between. This CDR3 comprises 14 residues. Germline V lookup: CDR1 LNHDA, CDR2 SQIVND (reference sequence). Here the CDR3 DNA reads TGTGCCAGCGTACACCAGGGTGACTACAATGAGCAGTTCTTC. Protein sequence: CASVHQGDYNEQFF.

A few counts support this clone. V usage is TRBV27 and J usage is TRBJ2-7; the match to TRBD1 covers 9 bases. The trim removed 5 bases at V and 3 bases at J, leaving 5 bases unmatched. The CDR3 has 14 residues. Germline V gene lookup returns CDR1 MNHEY and CDR2 SMNVEV (reference sequence). The CDR3 bases are TGTGCCAGCAGTACGGGGACAGGGCGCTACGAGCAGTACTTC. It is translated as CASSTGTGRYEQYF.

The chain recombines TRBV6-5 with TRBJ2-7, with 7 bases lining up with TRBD1. V dropped 6 bases and J dropped 1; count of bases not matched to a gene: 6. CDR1 and CDR2 from the germline V gene are MNHEY and SVGAGI. This CDR3 is 14 amino acids long. The chain's CDR3 is CASRRRDSSYEQYF. The CDR3 DNA follows: TGTGCCAGCAGACGCCGGGACAGTTCCTACGAGCAGTACTTC.

The rearrangement uses TRBV5-1 and TRBJ2-2, with TRBD1 matching 9 bases. CDR1 SGHRS and CDR2 YFSETQ come from the germline V gene. CDR3 length: 15 residues. With 5 bases clipped from V and 3 bases from J, the junction kept 5 bases outside the gene matches. CDR3 nucleotide sequence: TGCGCCAGCAGGTCCGGGACAGGGTACACCGGGGAGCTGTTTTTT. This sequence encodes CASRSGTGYTGELFF.

This chain links TRBV6-4 with TRBJ2-2; D unresolved. V was shortened by 6 bases and J by 0 bases, with 17 bases between the two germline ends. The CDR3 contains 17 residues. The germline V gene has CDR1 MRHNA and CDR2 SNTAGT. In DNA, the CDR3 is TGTGCCAGCAGCGATGGGCCTACGGCCTCGAACACCGGGGAGCTGTTTTTT. This sequence encodes CASSDGPTASNTGELFF.

The rearrangement uses TRBV12-3 or TRBV12-4 and TRBJ1-1, with a tentative D call TRBD1 (6 bases). The CDR3 contains 13 residues. V was cut by 8 bases and J by 2 bases, with 12 bases left in between. Here the CDR3 DNA reads TGTGCCAGCGACCTAGGGGGTAACACTGAAGCTTTCTTT. Protein product: CASDLGGNTEAFF.

This chain joins TRBV27 and TRBJ2-5, with 12 bases that match TRBD2. This CDR3 contains 16 residues. The germline V gene has CDR1 MNHEY and CDR2 SMNVEV (reference sequence). With 2 bases clipped from V and 6 bases from J, the junction kept 7 bases outside the gene matches. CDR3 sequence reads: CASSLMGTSGFKTQYF. The CDR3 DNA reads TGTGCCAGCAGTTTAATGGGGACTAGCGGGTTCAAGACCCAGTACTTC.

The V and J genes are TRBV3-1 (or the pseudogene TRBV3-2) and TRBJ1-1, with unresolved D. CDR1 LGHDT and CDR2 YNNKEL come from the germline V gene (reference sequence). CDR3 length: 16 amino acids. The germline V and J ends were trimmed by 3 bases and 5 bases, with 19 bases remaining between them. CDR3 sequence: CASSQSNLALRTEAFF. Here the CDR3 DNA reads TGTGCCAGCAGCCAGTCTAACTTGGCCCTGCGGACTGAAGCTTTCTTT.

The chain employs TRBV7-9 and TRBJ2-1, with 8 bases lining up with TRBD1. V was pared by 5 bases and J by 6 bases, with 9 bases of the junction left unmatched. This CDR3 region has 15 residues. The germline gives CDR1 SEHNR, CDR2 FQNEAQ (reference sequence). The CDR3 nucleotides are TGTGCCAGCAGCGCCTCCGGGACAGGCCTCAATGAGCAGTTCTTC. As protein: CASSASGTGLNEQFF.

The chain links TRBV28 to TRBJ2-7; 7 bases map to TRBD2. The CDR3 sequence is 14 residues long. Germline V gives CDR1 MDHEN, CDR2 SYDVKM. V gave up 5 bases and J gave up 2 bases; unmatched junction bases: 6. The CDR3 nucleotides read TGTGCCAGCAGTCTCGGGGGGTCTCCCTACGAGCAGTACTTC. Translation gives CASSLGGSPYEQYF.

In this sample, this clone turned up once. The genes are TRBV13 and TRBJ2-2; TRBD2 matches at 8 bases. This CDR3 has 16 amino acids. The junction had 6 bases not matched to a gene; V was cut back by 5 bases and J by 1 base. From germline, CDR1 is PRHDT and CDR2 FYEKMQ (reference sequence). CDR3 DNA sequence: TGTGCCAGCAGCACATCTAGCGGGCTGAACACCGGGGAGCTGTTTTTT. Protein sequence: CASSTSSGLNTGELFF.

The gene calls are TRBV19 and TRBJ1-6; a possible D gene is TRBD1 (6 bases). There are 16 residues in the CDR3. V was cut by 2 bases and J by 6 bases, with 14 bases left in between. In germline, CDR1 is LNHDA, CDR2 SQIVND (reference sequence). The CDR3 DNA reads TGTGCCAGTAGTATAACCCCGTACAGGGTTAATTCACCCCTCCACTTT. Translated: CASSITPYRVNSPLHF.

V gene TRBV6-5 combines with J gene TRBJ2-3; D is uncertain. The CDR3 spans 13 residues. Germline lookup yields CDR1 MNHEY and CDR2 SVGAGI. The V gene lost 1 base and the J gene lost 4 bases, with 6 bases spanning the gap. The CDR3 spells CASSYLLADTQYF. CDR3 DNA: TGTGCCAGCAGTTACTTGCTAGCAGATACGCAGTATTTT.

The chain has TRBV19 and TRBJ2-2; D ambiguous. V was pared by 2 bases and J by 7 bases, with 17 bases between. CDR1 is LNHDA, CDR2 SQIVND, per germline (reference sequence). The CDR3 runs to 16 residues. CDR3 sequence (DNA): TGTGCCAGTAGTATATACGGGTTAAGGCGGAACGGGGAGCTGTTTTTT. Protein sequence: CASSIYGLRRNGELFF.

The J gene is TRBJ2-1, the V gene TRBV5-1; 7 nucleotides agree with TRBD1. After removal of 6 bases from V and 7 bases from J, the junction contained 7 bases not matched to a gene. Germline lookup yields CDR1 SGHRS and CDR2 YFSETQ. This CDR3 is 13 amino acids long. In DNA, the CDR3 is TGCGCCAGCACCATAGGCAGGGGGAATGAGCAGTTCTTC. Translating it yields CASTIGRGNEQFF.

CDR3 sequence reads: CAAWTGNYGYTF. The CDR3 coding sequence is TGTGCCGCGTGGACAGGGAACTATGGCTACACCTTC. The chain has TRBV10-3 and TRBJ1-2; 8 nucleotides line up with TRBD1. Germline V gene data show CDR1 as ENHRY and CDR2 as SYGVKD. Trimming removed 11 bases from V and 2 bases from J; junction bases left unmatched: 4. This CDR3 contains 12 residues.

This clone came up a few times. This chain connects TRBV19 to TRBJ1-5, with D possibly TRBD1 on 5 matching bases. The V end lost 5 bases, the J end lost 4 bases, and 15 bases lay between the germline ends. The CDR3 runs to 15 residues. The germline gives CDR1 LNHDA, CDR2 SQIVND (reference sequence). The CDR3 DNA reads TGTGCCAGTAGTCACATCAGGGATGTGAATCAGCCCCAGCATTTT. Its protein is CASSHIRDVNQPQHF.

In its sample, this clone was seen a few times. The rearrangement uses TRBV4-1 and TRBJ2-5, with a tentative D call TRBD2 (6 bases). V dropped 1 base and J dropped 2 bases, with 11 bases sitting between them. Germline V CDR1 and CDR2: MGHRA, YSYEKL. This CDR3 spans 15 amino acids. Here the CDR3 DNA reads TGCGCCAGCAGCCAAGGCCCCGGACTACAAGAGACCCAGTACTTC. Protein: CASSQGPGLQETQYF.

The gene calls are TRBV5-1 and TRBJ2-5, with D perhaps TRBD1 (5 bases). This CDR3 has 17 residues. The germline V and J ends were trimmed by 4 bases and 4 bases, with 23 bases remaining between them. CDR1 and CDR2 (germline): SGHRS, YFSETQ. CDR3 amino acids: CASSTYLRATGGETQYF. The CDR3 coding sequence is TGCGCCAGCAGCACTTACCTCCGGGCCACAGGCGGAGAGACCCAGTACTTC.

This clone was seen only a few times. The chain has TRBV12-5 and TRBJ1-1, with 7 positions matching TRBD1. The V and J ends lost 7 bases and 8 bases, in that order; junction bases with no gene match: 7. Germline V CDR1 and CDR2: LGHNT, FRNRAP. The CDR3 sequence is 12 residues long. CDR3 protein: CASAEGQDEAFF. CDR3 nucleotide sequence: TGTGCTAGTGCCGAAGGACAGGACGAAGCTTTCTTT.

The chain links TRBV4-1 to TRBJ2-1; D call uncertain. CDR1 is MGHRA, CDR2 YSYEKL, per germline. CDR3 length: 14 residues. Trimming left V 4 bases short and J 5 bases short, with 12 bases between. Here the CDR3 reads CASSPRSEDNEQFF. The CDR3, as DNA: TGCGCCAGCAGCCCAAGATCCGAGGACAATGAGCAGTTCTTC.

The chain has TRBV12-3 or TRBV12-4 and TRBJ2-7; tentatively, D is TRBD2 (6 bases). The CDR3 is 12 residues long. Trimming cost V 1 base and J 6 bases, with 7 bases left between them. CDR3 sequence (DNA): TGTGCCAGCAGTTTAGTGGGGGGCGAGCAGTACTTC. This sequence encodes CASSLVGGEQYF.

The chain recombines TRBV6-5 with TRBJ2-7; the match to TRBD1 covers 9 bases. V shed 6 bases, J shed 3 bases, and the junction held 9 bases outside the gene matches. Germline V gives CDR1 MNHEY, CDR2 SVGAGI. There are 15 residues in the CDR3. CDR3 amino acids: CASRRDRAQLYEQYF. Here the CDR3 DNA reads TGTGCCAGCAGAAGGGACAGGGCCCAACTCTACGAGCAGTACTTC.